The 24 T cell receptor beta chains listed next were all sequenced from one sample in a study of beta chain features in type 1 diabetes. Every isolated RNA sample was fully reverse transcribed, so sequencing captured expressed TCRB transcripts. Some clones are missing from TCRdb's copy, which holds only in-frame ones; the method was immunoSEQ multiplex PCR. The sample gives 130,000 to 150,000 clones, less than 9% of which show up once; around 1.5% is in the top ten. The sequenced sample was central memory CD4+ T cells from blood. These receptors were obtained from a young woman in good health.

The V gene is TRBV11-2, the J gene TRBJ1-2; TRBD1 aligns across 7 bases. The germline gives CDR1 SGHAT, CDR2 FQNNGV. V lost 6 bases and J lost 4; bases outside the gene matches: 11. The CDR3 consists of 15 residues. The DNA for the CDR3 is TGTGCCAGCAGACTAGGGACAGCTAATGTCTATGGCTACACCTTC. Residues: CASRLGTANVYGYTF.

In this sample, this clone turned up a few times. V usage is TRBV28 and J usage is TRBJ1-5; TRBD1 matches 9 bases. CDR3 length: 16 amino acids. Germline V gene sequence: CDR1 MDHEN, CDR2 SYDVKM. After removal of 6 bases from V and 2 bases from J, the junction contained 8 bases not matched to a gene. The CDR3 sequence: CASRYYRGPGNQPQHF. The CDR3 DNA reads TGTGCCAGCAGGTACTACAGGGGGCCAGGCAATCAGCCCCAGCATTTT.

The genes are TRBV7-2 and TRBJ1-2; 7 nucleotides agree with TRBD1. V lost 5 bases, J lost 8 bases, and 8 bases stayed unmatched. The CDR3 has 13 residues. The germline V gene has CDR1 SGHTA and CDR2 FQGNSA. DNA of the CDR3: TGTGCCAGCAGCCGACAGGGAGTTAGCGGCTACACCTTC. This sequence encodes CASSRQGVSGYTF.

This clone has at least ten counts. The gene calls are TRBV7-9 and TRBJ1-1; unclear D gene. Germline V gene data show CDR1 as SEHNR and CDR2 as FQNEAQ (reference sequence). This CDR3 contains 13 residues. Trimming took off 4 bases at V and 4 bases at J, with 10 bases between the two ends. The CDR3 loop reads CASSSEAGTEAFF. CDR3 nucleotide sequence: TGTGCCAGCAGCTCTGAGGCGGGCACTGAAGCTTTCTTT.

The table lists this clone with a few counts. The chain joins TRBV29-1 to TRBJ2-1; 9 bases match TRBD1. V was clipped by 2 bases and J by 2 bases; unmatched bases: 7. Germline CDR1 and CDR2: SQVTM and ANQGSEA. There are 16 residues in the CDR3. CDR3 bases: TGCAGCGTTGAAAGAGGACAGGGGACAACCTACAATGAGCAGTTCTTC. Protein: CSVERGQGTTYNEQFF.

The chain joins TRBV2 to TRBJ2-3; possible D gene TRBD2, 5 bases. The CDR3 contains 12 residues. CDR1 and CDR2 (germline): SNHLY, FYNNEI. The ends were cut back, 7 bases at V and 4 bases at J, with 9 bases in the middle. The CDR3 coding sequence is TGTGCCAGCACCCAAGCGGCAGATACGCAGTATTTT. Translating it yields CASTQAADTQYF.

The CDR3 spells CASSRLGTDTQYF. The CDR3 bases are TGTGCCAGCAGCCGACTAGGCACAGATACGCAGTATTTT. The J gene is TRBJ2-3, the V gene TRBV6-5, with D tentatively TRBD2 (6 bases). This CDR3 has 13 amino acids. CDR1 and CDR2 (germline): MNHEY, SVGAGI. V dropped 6 bases and J dropped 1 base, with 8 bases sitting between them.

The chain couples TRBV28 to TRBJ2-3, with TRBD2 as a possible D gene (6 bases). Between the trimmed V and J ends, which lost 7 bases and 1 base, there was a span of 9 bases. Germline values: CDR1 MDHEN, CDR2 SYDVKM. The CDR3 consists of 13 residues. The CDR3 DNA is TGTGCCAGCATTAGCGGAGGCACAGATACGCAGTATTTT. Encoded protein: CASISGGTDTQYF. The full variable domain, with the rest looked up from reference TRBV28 and TRBJ2-3, is DVKVTQSSRYLVKRTGEKVFLECVQDMDHENMFWYRQDPGLGLRLIYFSYDVKMKEKGDIPEGYSVSREKKERFSLILESASTNQTSMYLCASISGGTDTQYFGPGTRLTVL.

This clone was seen many times. The chain uses TRBV28 and TRBJ2-5; D gene ambiguous. This CDR3 region has 11 residues. Trimming took 6 bases from V and 13 from J, leaving 15 bases between them. Per the germline V gene, CDR1 is MDHEN and CDR2 is SYDVKM. This CDR3 reads CASRSASRWYF. CDR3 DNA sequence: TGTGCCAGCAGGTCCGCCTCGAGGTGGTACTTC.

This clone was recorded a few times. The same CDR3 is also encoded by other DNA sequences in this sample. This chain uses TRBV28 with TRBJ2-7; 9 nucleotides line up with TRBD1. This CDR3 is built from 15 residues. With V trimmed by 3 bases and J by 1 base, 4 bases remained unmatched. CDR1 MDHEN and CDR2 SYDVKM come from the germline V gene. In nucleotides, the CDR3 is TGTGCCAGCAGTTTCCGGGACAGGGCTTCCTACGAGCAGTACTTC. Protein: CASSFRDRASYEQYF.

CDR3 in amino acids: CASSVLAGGPGEQFF. CDR3 DNA: TGCGCCAGCAGCGTACTAGCGGGAGGGCCCGGGGAGCAGTTCTTC. J is TRBJ2-1 and V is TRBV5-1; the match to TRBD2 covers 13 bases. Germline V gives CDR1 SGHRS, CDR2 YFSETQ. J gave up 10 bases and V 4 bases, and 8 bases lay outside the gene matches. This CDR3 region has 15 residues.

The rearrangement uses TRBV28 and TRBJ2-2; possibly TRBD2 for D (5 bases). The ends were cut back, 5 bases at V and 3 bases at J, with 16 bases in the middle. The V gene's germline CDR1 is MDHEN and CDR2 SYDVKM. The CDR3 is 16 amino acids. The CDR3 nucleotides are TGTGCCAGCAGTCCACCCGGGATACAAGACACCGGGGAGCTGTTTTTT. Translation gives CASSPPGIQDTGELFF.

The V call is TRBV19, the J call TRBJ1-1; D uncertain. Germline V gene sequence: CDR1 LNHDA, CDR2 SQIVND (reference sequence). V gave up 3 bases and J gave up 3 bases, with 8 bases separating them. This CDR3 contains 13 residues. CDR3 in DNA: TGTGCCAGTAGTATCGAACAACACACTGAAGCTTTCTTT. This encodes CASSIEQHTEAFF.

V gene TRBV18 combines with J gene TRBJ1-2; TRBD1 matches at 8 bases. This CDR3 is 15 amino acids long. Germline V CDR1 and CDR2: KGHSH, LQKENI. V lost 2 bases to trimming and J lost 7 bases; unmatched junction nucleotides: 9. This CDR3 reads CASSPTPTGEGGYTF. CDR3 bases: TGTGCCAGCTCACCAACCCCGACAGGGGAAGGTGGCTACACCTTC.

A few counts support this clone. The gene calls are TRBV4-1 and TRBJ2-7; 9 bases align to TRBD1. V was pared by 0 bases and J by 5 bases, with 5 bases of the junction left unmatched. CDR3 length: 15 amino acids. Germline-derived CDR1 and CDR2 are MGHRA and YSYEKL. CDR3 coding DNA: TGCGCCAGCAGCCAAGAGTACAGGGGGCCCAACGAGCAGTACTTC. This gives the protein CASSQEYRGPNEQYF.

This clone was detected only a few times. The CDR3 DNA reads TGTGCCAGCAGTTTGGGCCATGGGAATGAGCAGTTCTTC. The encoded protein is CASSLGHGNEQFF. This sequence joins TRBV28 and TRBJ2-1; D gene ambiguous. The V end was cut by 3 bases, the J end by 7 bases, with 10 bases between. The germline CDR1 and CDR2 sequences are MDHEN and SYDVKM. The CDR3 is 13 residues long.

The rearrangement uses TRBV7-6 and TRBJ2-6; D is possibly TRBD1 (5 bases). Germline V CDR1 and CDR2: SGHVS, FNYEAQ. The CDR3 spans 17 residues. Trimming left V 1 base short and J 2 bases short, with 12 bases between. CDR3 amino acids: CASSLGTKGTGANVLTF. In DNA form, the CDR3 reads TGTGCCAGCAGCTTAGGCACAAAGGGGACTGGGGCCAACGTCCTGACTTTC.

The rearrangement joins TRBV27 to TRBJ1-1; 9 bases match TRBD1. This CDR3 contains 16 residues. V gave up 2 bases and J gave up 1 base; unmatched junction bases: 5. Germline V lookup: CDR1 MNHEY, CDR2 SMNVEV (reference sequence). In DNA, the CDR3 is TGTGCCAGCAGTTTACTTGGGACAGGGAAGAACACTGAAGCTTTCTTT. This sequence encodes CASSLLGTGKNTEAFF.

This clone was observed a few times. The chain couples TRBV4-2 to TRBJ1-5, with D tentatively TRBD1 (6 bases). Germline assignment: CDR1 LGHNA and CDR2 YNFKEQ. The length of the CDR3 is 17 residues. V dropped 0 bases and J dropped 4 bases, with 16 bases sitting between them. The CDR3 sequence: CASSQEGGGRGNQPQHF. The CDR3 DNA is TGTGCCAGCAGCCAAGAAGGGGGGGGCAGGGGTAATCAGCCCCAGCATTTT.

The chain combines TRBV18 with TRBJ1-4, with TRBD1 identical over 7 bases. CDR3 length: 13 amino acids. Trimming cost V 4 bases and J 4 bases; bases outside gene matches: 0. Germline V gene sequence: CDR1 KGHSH, CDR2 LQKENI. This CDR3 reads CASSRDSNEKLFF. The CDR3 DNA sequence: TGTGCCAGCTCACGGGACAGTAATGAAAAACTGTTTTTT. The full variable domain, completed using reference TRBV18 and TRBJ1-4, is NAGVMQNPRHLVRRRGQEARLRCSPMKGHSHVYWYRQLPEEGLKFMVYLQKENIIDESGMPKERFSAEFPKEGPSILRIQQVVRGDSAAYFCASSRDSNEKLFFGSGTQLSVL.

This clone occurred many times. The V call is TRBV30, the J call TRBJ1-2; possible D gene TRBD1, 6 bases. The V gene lost 2 bases and the J gene lost 8 bases, with 15 bases spanning the gap. This CDR3 spans 13 amino acids. Germline lookup yields CDR1 GTSNPN and CDR2 SVGIG (reference sequence). The CDR3 nucleotides read TGTGCCTGGAGTCAAAAACAGGGTTTCGGCTACACCTTC. Translated, it gives CAWSQKQGFGYTF.

The chain is built from TRBV6-1 and TRBJ1-5, with TRBD1 as a possible D gene (5 bases). V was cut by 5 bases and J by 5 bases, with 13 bases left in between. The V gene's germline CDR1 is MNHNS and CDR2 SASEGT. This CDR3 is 14 amino acids long. CDR3 DNA: TGTGCCAGCAGTTTTGACAGCGACTATCAGCCCCAGCATTTT. Translation gives CASSFDSDYQPQHF.

This chain uses TRBV7-2 with TRBJ2-7; TRBD2 might be the D (5 bases). Germline-derived CDR1 and CDR2 are SGHTA and FQGNSA. This CDR3 has 14 amino acids. Trimming stripped 3 bases from V and 0 bases from J, with 9 bases between. CDR3 coding DNA: TGTGCCAGCAGCTTGGAGAGGGACTCCTACGAGCAGTACTTC. Protein: CASSLERDSYEQYF.

This clone was detected only a few times. This chain joins TRBV9 and TRBJ2-1; the D gene is possibly TRBD2 (5 bases). CDR3 length: 13 amino acids. Trimming shortened V by 0 bases and J by 10 bases, and 11 bases separated the two germline ends. Germline loops: CDR1 SGDLS, CDR2 YYNGEE. CDR3 nucleotide sequence: TGTGCCAGCAGCGTAGCCCCTAGCAGCGAGCAGTTCTTC. It specifies CASSVAPSSEQFF.